Shown below are 29 T cell receptor beta chains from a single sample sequenced in a study of blood T cell repertoires in COVID-19. Sequencing was performed with immunoSEQ multiplex PCR; in TCRdb, only in-frame clones are kept and a portion is missing. This sample has about 80,000 clones; 80% to 85% occur once, and the top ten carry under 45%. The sequenced material came from peripheral blood. The receptors derive from a woman in her 70s with acute or convalescent COVID-19.

The chain is built from TRBV2 and TRBJ2-2, with 12 nucleotides matching TRBD2. With V trimmed by 6 bases and J by 4 bases, 6 bases remained unmatched. In germline, CDR1 is SNHLY, CDR2 FYNNEI. The CDR3 extends over 16 amino acids. The CDR3 reads CASSAGLAGTTGELFF. The DNA for the CDR3 is TGTGCCAGCAGCGCCGGACTAGCGGGAACCACCGGGGAGCTGTTTTTT.

The chain has TRBV18 and TRBJ1-2; weak D call: TRBD1 (6 bases). There are 15 residues in the CDR3. V was trimmed by 2 bases and J by 4 bases, leaving 14 bases between them. The germline V gene has CDR1 KGHSH and CDR2 LQKENI. CDR3 region: CASSPEIDRPYGYTF. CDR3 sequence (DNA): TGTGCCAGCTCACCAGAAATTGACAGGCCCTATGGCTACACCTTC.

The chain is built from TRBV6-2 or TRBV6-3 and TRBJ2-7, with 9 bases matching TRBD2. The CDR3 is 13 residues long. V trimming: 5 bases; J trimming: 7 bases; junction bases outside the gene matches: 6. The germline V gene encodes CDR1 MNHEY and CDR2 SVGEGT. The chain's CDR3 is CASSPGLAREQYF. CDR3 DNA: TGTGCCAGCAGTCCGGGACTAGCACGGGAGCAGTACTTC.

To note about this clone: A junction boundary mismatches the germline segment, possibly from a read error. The chain couples TRBV19 to TRBJ1-2, with TRBD1 matching 7 bases. The CDR3 loop spans 14 amino acids. Germline loops: CDR1 LNHDA, CDR2 SQIVND (reference sequence). CDR3 residues: CASSVDREDYGYTF. CDR3 DNA: TGTGCCAGTAGTGTAGACAGGGAGGACTATGGCTACACCTTC.

This chain connects TRBV18 to TRBJ1-4; D gene uncertain. Trimming shortened V by 3 bases and J by 3 bases, and 11 bases separated the two germline ends. Germline values: CDR1 KGHSH, CDR2 LQKENI. The CDR3 spans 15 residues. The CDR3 DNA reads as TGTGCCAGCTCACCCCCGTCACAGTCTAATGAAAAACTGTTTTTT. Translating it yields CASSPPSQSNEKLFF.

The chain links TRBV28 to TRBJ2-5; 11 bases fit TRBD1. There are 16 residues in the CDR3. V shed 7 bases, J shed 6 bases, and the junction held 13 bases outside the gene matches. The germline CDR1 and CDR2 sequences are MDHEN and SYDVKM. Here the CDR3 reads CASNDLGDRGGKTQYF. In DNA form, the CDR3 reads TGTGCCAGCAACGATTTGGGGGACAGGGGGGGTAAGACCCAGTACTTC.

The J gene is TRBJ2-7, the V gene TRBV28; TRBD1 agrees at 8 bases. The V and J ends lost 7 bases and 3 bases, in that order; junction bases with no gene match: 8. CDR1 and CDR2 (germline): MDHEN, SYDVKM. This CDR3 is 14 amino acids long. The CDR3 DNA follows: TGTGCCAGCACCGTAGACAGGGGCCACTACGAGCAGTACTTC. It codes for CASTVDRGHYEQYF. The variable domain in full, with the rest retrieved from reference TRBV28 and TRBJ2-7, is DVKVTQSSRYLVKRTGEKVFLECVQDMDHENMFWYRQDPGLGLRLIYFSYDVKMKEKGDIPEGYSVSREKKERFSLILESASTNQTSMYLCASTVDRGHYEQYFGPGTRLTVT.

The chain combines TRBV2 with TRBJ1-6, with D perhaps matching TRBD1 (5 bases). CDR1 and CDR2 (germline): SNHLY, FYNNEI. This CDR3 spans 17 amino acids. V dropped 3 bases and J dropped 4 bases, with 16 bases sitting between them. The chain's CDR3 is CASSDGGAVNYNSPLHF. In DNA form, the CDR3 reads TGTGCCAGCAGTGACGGTGGGGCCGTCAATTATAATTCACCCCTCCACTTT.

The V and J genes are TRBV7-2 and TRBJ1-4, with D unresolved. Trimming cost V 0 bases and J 8 bases, with 13 bases left between them. In germline, CDR1 is SGHTA, CDR2 FQGNSA. CDR3 length: 15 amino acids. CDR3 amino acids: CASSLAGQAIEKLFF. In DNA, the CDR3 is TGTGCCAGCAGCTTAGCTGGGCAGGCTATCGAAAAACTGTTTTTT.

This clone was observed many times. CDR3 loop: CASSEKRGGVSYEQYF. CDR3 in DNA: TGTGCCAGCAGTGAAAAAAGGGGTGGGGTTTCCTACGAGCAGTACTTC. V gene TRBV21-1 combines with J gene TRBJ2-7; the table's D call, TRBD1, has no DNA check behind it. TRBV21-1 counts as a pseudogene. This CDR3 comprises 16 residues.

The gene calls are TRBV3-1 (or the pseudogene TRBV3-2) and TRBJ2-7; tentative D call: TRBD2 (6 bases). The V end lost 4 bases, the J end lost 2 bases, and 12 bases lay between the germline ends. CDR1 LGHDT and CDR2 YNNKEL come from the germline V gene (reference sequence). CDR3 size: 14 residues. In DNA form, the CDR3 reads TGTGCCAGCAGCCCCCCATGGGGGGCCTACGAGCAGTACTTC. It encodes CASSPPWGAYEQYF.

V and J are TRBV29-1 and TRBJ2-7; 10 bases agree with TRBD1. The CDR3 consists of 13 residues. Germline CDR1 reads SQVTM; CDR2 reads ANQGSEA. Germline trimming cut 1 base from V and 9 bases from J; bases unmatched to any gene: 6. The CDR3 nucleotides read TGCAGCGTTGAAGGACAGGGGGCTACGGTGCAGTACTTC. It is translated as CSVEGQGATVQYF.

V is TRBV6-6 and J is TRBJ2-1; 9 nucleotides line up with TRBD2. With 6 bases clipped from V and 2 bases from J, the junction kept 11 bases outside the gene matches. Per germline, CDR1 MNHNY and CDR2 SVGAGI (reference sequence). There are 17 residues in the CDR3. The CDR3 protein is CASSRGLSGSPYNEQFF. The DNA of the CDR3 is TGTGCCAGCAGCCGAGGCCTTAGCGGGAGCCCCTACAATGAGCAGTTCTTC.

This chain uses TRBV6-5 with TRBJ1-2, with TRBD1 identical over 7 bases. Per the germline V gene, CDR1 is MNHEY and CDR2 is SVGAGI. The CDR3 contains 13 residues. Unmatched junction bases numbered 13, after V lost 5 bases and J lost 13 bases. The CDR3, as DNA: TGTGCCAGCAGTCACACCATACAGGGGTTAGGCACCTTC. Protein sequence: CASSHTIQGLGTF.

The chain carries TRBV7-3 and TRBJ1-6; 7 nucleotides match TRBD1. CDR1 is SGHTA, CDR2 FQGTGA, per germline. The CDR3 covers 14 residues. V was pared by 5 bases and J by 7 bases, with 5 bases of the junction left unmatched. CDR3 region: CASSLTGFNSPLHF. CDR3 coding DNA: TGTGCCAGCAGCCTGACAGGGTTCAATTCACCCCTCCACTTT. Full variable domain (rest looked up from reference TRBV7-3 and TRBJ1-6): GAGVSQTPSNKVTEKGKYVELRCDPISGHTALYWYRQSLGQGPEFLIYFQGTGAADDSGLPNDRFFAVRPEGSVSTLKIQRTERGDSAVYLCASSLTGFNSPLHFGNGTRLTVT.

The chain uses TRBV6-5 and TRBJ2-2, with D perhaps TRBD1 (5 bases). CDR1 and CDR2 from the germline V gene are MNHEY and SVGAGI. V gave up 2 bases and J gave up 6 bases, with 16 bases separating them. This CDR3 has 16 amino acids. In DNA form, the CDR3 reads TGTGCCAGCAGTTACGGACAAAACTCATTGTCCGGGGAGCTGTTTTTT. It specifies CASSYGQNSLSGELFF.

CDR3 region: CASSLGTIGQENSNYGYTF. The DNA for the CDR3 is TGTGCCAGCAGCTTAGGAACGATAGGACAAGAGAATTCTAACTATGGCTACACCTTC. The rearrangement joins TRBV7-9 to TRBJ1-2; tentatively, D is TRBD1 (5 bases). There are 19 residues in the CDR3. Between the trimmed V and J ends, which lost 1 base and 0 bases, there was a span of 21 bases. Germline assignment: CDR1 SEHNR and CDR2 FQNEAQ (reference sequence).

V gene TRBV5-4 combines with J gene TRBJ2-1; TRBD2 might be the D (6 bases). This CDR3 contains 15 residues. Per the germline V gene, CDR1 is SGHNT and CDR2 is YYREEE (reference sequence). The germline V and J ends were trimmed by 4 bases and 8 bases, with 19 bases remaining between them. CDR3 region: CASSPVGGLRDEQFF. CDR3 bases: TGTGCCAGCAGCCCTGTGGGAGGTCTTAGGGATGAGCAGTTCTTC.

The rearrangement links TRBV7-3 to TRBJ2-2; TRBD1 matches 7 bases. Germline V CDR1 and CDR2: SGHTA, FQGTGA. The V gene end was trimmed by 6 bases and the J gene end by 0 bases; junction bases not matched to a gene: 7. This CDR3 has 16 amino acids. This CDR3 reads CASSYQGVANTGELFF. CDR3 coding DNA: TGTGCCAGCAGTTATCAGGGGGTTGCGAACACCGGGGAGCTGTTTTTT.

The sample holds one count of this clone. The chain joins TRBV27 to TRBJ2-7; 11 bases agree with TRBD2. Germline lookup yields CDR1 MNHEY and CDR2 SMNVEV (reference sequence). This CDR3 is built from 15 residues. The J segment lost 2 bases and the V segment lost 2 bases, leaving 2 bases of the junction unmatched. In nucleotides, the CDR3 is TGTGCCAGCAGTTTAACTAGCGGGAGTACCTACGAGCAGTACTTC. Encoded protein: CASSLTSGSTYEQYF.

The chain carries TRBV5-6 and TRBJ2-7, with a weak D call TRBD2 (6 bases). Germline V gene lookup returns CDR1 SGHDT and CDR2 YYEEEE. The CDR3 has 14 residues. The V and J ends lost 0 bases and 4 bases respectively, with 11 bases between them. The CDR3 reads CASSLGREWYEQYF. CDR3 in DNA: TGTGCCAGCAGCTTGGGCCGGGAGTGGTACGAGCAGTACTTC.

This clone was detected only a few times. The gene calls are TRBV27 and TRBJ1-4; D is uncertain. The V and J ends lost 5 bases and 5 bases respectively, with 6 bases between them. CDR1 and CDR2 (germline): MNHEY, SMNVEV (reference sequence). This CDR3 is 12 amino acids long. As DNA, the CDR3 is TGTGCCAGCAGTCCAGGAAATGAAAAACTGTTTTTT. Its protein is CASSPGNEKLFF.

This clone showed up just once. The V gene is TRBV25-1, the J gene TRBJ2-1; D is perhaps TRBD2 (5 bases). V lost 3 bases and J lost 3, with 21 bases in between. CDR1 is MGHDK, CDR2 SYGVNS, per germline. This CDR3 region has 18 residues. The CDR3 DNA sequence: TGTGCCAGCAGTGAGCTTCCTAGCCGGGCGGCCTTCTACAATGAGCAGTTCTTC. This translates into CASSELPSRAAFYNEQFF.

The chain combines TRBV5-1 with TRBJ1-1; 8 positions match TRBD1. Unmatched junction bases numbered 4, after V lost 2 bases and J lost 1 base. This CDR3 has 15 residues. Germline assignment: CDR1 SGHRS and CDR2 YFSETQ. For the CDR3, the DNA is TGCGCCAGCAGCTTCACAACAGGGGGGAACACTGAAGCTTTCTTT. Translated, it gives CASSFTTGGNTEAFF.

This clone was counted a few times. The chain links TRBV9 to TRBJ2-5; 8 positions match TRBD1. CDR1 is SGDLS and CDR2 is YYNGEE in the germline V gene. The CDR3 has 14 residues. V lost 0 bases to trimming and J lost 8 bases; unmatched junction nucleotides: 6. CDR3 sequence (DNA): TGTGCCAGCAGCGTAGGAGGACAGGGATCCACCCAGTACTTC. Translating gives CASSVGGQGSTQYF. The full variable domain, in which reference TRBV9 and TRBJ2-5 provide the parts outside the CDR3, is DSGVTQTPKHLITATGQRVTLRCSPRSGDLSVYWYQQSLDQGLQFLIQYYNGEERAKGNILERFSAQQFPDLHSELNLSSLELGDSALYFCASSVGGQGSTQYFGPGTRLLVL.

This chain connects TRBV7-2 to TRBJ1-5, with a weak D call TRBD1 (5 bases). V lost 1 base to trimming and J lost 4 bases, with 14 bases between them. CDR1 is SGHTA and CDR2 is FQGNSA in the germline V gene. The CDR3 has 16 residues. The CDR3, as DNA: TGTGCCAGCAGCTTAGGGCTCGGGGGGAAGAATCAGCCCCAGCATTTT. Protein sequence: CASSLGLGGKNQPQHF.

The rearrangement uses TRBV5-4 and TRBJ1-1, with a tentative D call TRBD1 (6 bases). Per the germline V gene, CDR1 is SGHNT and CDR2 is YYREEE (reference sequence). V was shortened by 2 bases and J by 1 base, with 9 bases between the two germline ends. This CDR3 region has 14 residues. The CDR3 sequence is CASSLQGQNTEAFF. CDR3 DNA sequence: TGTGCCAGCAGCTTACAGGGACAGAACACTGAAGCTTTCTTT.

V usage is TRBV5-1 and J usage is TRBJ2-7; 10 bases line up with TRBD2. The germline gives CDR1 SGHRS, CDR2 YFSETQ. The trim removed 6 bases at V and 4 bases at J, leaving 10 bases unmatched. The CDR3 length is 15 residues. The DNA for the CDR3 is TGCGCCAGCACACGGACTAGCGGTATAAATTACGAGCAGTACTTC. Translated: CASTRTSGINYEQYF.

The chain carries TRBV7-8 and TRBJ2-2; possible D gene TRBD2, 5 bases. The V end was cut by 4 bases, the J end by 3 bases, with 9 bases between. Germline V gives CDR1 SGHVS, CDR2 FQNEAQ. The CDR3 covers 14 residues. CDR3 sequence: CASSWSGDTGELFF. CDR3 DNA: TGTGCCAGCAGCTGGAGCGGAGACACCGGGGAGCTGTTTTTT.